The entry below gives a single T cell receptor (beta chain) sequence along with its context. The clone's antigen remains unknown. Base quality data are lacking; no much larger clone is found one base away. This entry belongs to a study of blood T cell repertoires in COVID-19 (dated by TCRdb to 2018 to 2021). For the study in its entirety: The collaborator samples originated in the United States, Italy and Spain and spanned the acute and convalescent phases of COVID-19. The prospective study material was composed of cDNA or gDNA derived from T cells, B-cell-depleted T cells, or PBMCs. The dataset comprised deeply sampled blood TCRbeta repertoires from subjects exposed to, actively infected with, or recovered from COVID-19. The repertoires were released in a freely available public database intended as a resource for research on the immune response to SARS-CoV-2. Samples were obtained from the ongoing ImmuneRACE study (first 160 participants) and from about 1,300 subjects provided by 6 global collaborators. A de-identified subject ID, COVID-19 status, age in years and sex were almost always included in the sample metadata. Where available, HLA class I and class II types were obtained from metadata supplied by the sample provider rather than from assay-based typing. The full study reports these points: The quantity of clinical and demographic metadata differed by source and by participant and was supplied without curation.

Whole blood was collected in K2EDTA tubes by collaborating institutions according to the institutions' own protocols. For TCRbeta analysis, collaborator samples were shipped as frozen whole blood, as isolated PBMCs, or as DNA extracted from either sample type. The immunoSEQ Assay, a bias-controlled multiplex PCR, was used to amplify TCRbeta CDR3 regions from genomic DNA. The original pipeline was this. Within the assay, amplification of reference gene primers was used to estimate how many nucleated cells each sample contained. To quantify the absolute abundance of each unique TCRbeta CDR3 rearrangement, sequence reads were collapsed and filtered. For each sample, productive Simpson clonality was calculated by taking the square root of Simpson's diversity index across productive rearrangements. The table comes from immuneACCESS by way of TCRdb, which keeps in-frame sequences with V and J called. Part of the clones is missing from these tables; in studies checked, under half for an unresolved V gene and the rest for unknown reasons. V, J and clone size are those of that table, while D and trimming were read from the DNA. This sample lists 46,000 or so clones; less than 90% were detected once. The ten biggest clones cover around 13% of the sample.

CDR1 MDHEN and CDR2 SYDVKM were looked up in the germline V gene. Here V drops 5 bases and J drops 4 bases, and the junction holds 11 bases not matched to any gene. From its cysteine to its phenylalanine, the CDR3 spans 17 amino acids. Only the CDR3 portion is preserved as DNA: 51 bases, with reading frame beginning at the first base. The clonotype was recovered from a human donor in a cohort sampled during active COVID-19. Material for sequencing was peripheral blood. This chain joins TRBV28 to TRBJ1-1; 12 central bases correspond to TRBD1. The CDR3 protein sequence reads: CASSLPGQGARGTEAFF. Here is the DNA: TGTGCCAGCAGTCTCCCGGGACAGGGGGCGAGGGGCACTGAAGCTTTCTTT.